The sequence of this TCR beta chain was determined in a study of T-cell memory formation after mild COVID-19. In the study overall: TCR clusters mostly belonged to single donors.

TCRdb redid the calling of the 5' RACE reads with MiXCR, one entry per CDR3 protein. The sample contains tens of thousands of distinct CDR3 sequences, less than 15% of which appear only once. The V and J ends lost 4 bases and 0 bases, in that order; junction bases with no gene match: 3. CDR1 is KGHDR, CDR2 SFDVKD, per germline. This CDR3 has 15 residues. The sequencing input was PBMCs or a T cell subset sorted from them (not recorded which). The chain uses TRBV24-1 and TRBJ2-7; TRBD1 agrees at 9 bases. The clonotype originates from an adult woman who had mild COVID-19 (a few samples of this study predate the infection). Cell type and time point are not known. The CDR3 region has the DNA TGTGCCACCAGTGAAGGGACAGGGAGCTCCTACGAGCAGTACTTC. This gives the protein CATSEGTGSSYEQYF.